The entry below describes one TCR beta chain. The antigen is unknown. This specimen belongs to a study of blood T cells in healthy people across ages. Study information: For every two T cells, template switching captured about one barcoded beta molecule. Study-wide findings and caveats: Unsorted PBMCs ruled out conclusive naive versus antigen-experienced comparison. As age increased, TCR beta diversity per million T cells fell in a roughly linear fashion.

The CDR3 contains 14 residues. J lost 11 bases, V lost 4 bases, and 13 bases had no gene match. Germline CDR1 is SGHTA and CDR2 is FQGNSA. Using a J-beta primer mix together with a sample-barcoded 5' primer, a second PCR was run for roughly 7 to 11 cycles. TCRdb passed the 5' RACE reads through MiXCR, listing each CDR3 protein once. The table records approximately 600,000 distinct CDR3 sequences, roughly 53% of them present only once. Russia was home to the donors, healthy Caucasian individuals aged 6 to 90. V gene TRBV7-2 combines with J gene TRBJ2-5; 7 bases line up with TRBD1. The sequence came from a man in his sixties in good health. The sequencing sample was made of blood. CDR3 loop: CASSSPRGNNEQYF. The CDR3 DNA is TGTGCCAGCAGCTCCCCCAGGGGGAACAATGAGCAGTACTTC.